These 23 T cell receptor beta chains share one sample of origin, sequenced in a study of shared clonotypes between healthy human individuals. The assay was immunoSEQ multiplex PCR, and TCRdb's table has in-frame clones only and misses some. The sample has 200,000 to 250,000 clones, approximately 65% seen once. Sequencing input: memory CD4+ T cells sorted from blood. Subset indicated: CD45RA-negative fraction. The source is a man aged 25 to 40 in good health.

This clone turned up a few times. The chain has TRBV2 and TRBJ2-1; tentative D call: TRBD2 (5 bases). V lost 6 bases and J 10 bases, leaving 16 bases between the germline ends. The germline CDR1 and CDR2 sequences are SNHLY and FYNNEI. This CDR3 is built from 13 residues. Here the CDR3 DNA reads TGTGCCAGCAGGGGGTCCCGGGATGGGGAGCAGTTCTTC. Encoded protein: CASRGSRDGEQFF.

This clone was counted a few times. The rearrangement links TRBV28 to TRBJ2-3; 9 nucleotides match TRBD2. The CDR3 is 15 amino acids. V shed 10 bases, J shed 6 bases, and the junction held 14 bases outside the gene matches. Per germline, CDR1 MDHEN and CDR2 SYDVKM. The CDR3 is CATNEPGLAKDTQYF. CDR3 bases: TGTGCCACTAACGAACCCGGACTAGCGAAGGATACGCAGTATTTT.

This chain links TRBV5-6 with TRBJ2-5, with D uncertain. The CDR3 runs 16 residues. V shed 1 base and J shed 4 bases, with 17 bases lying between them. Germline values: CDR1 SGHDT, CDR2 YYEEEE. CDR3 in amino acids: CASSLWLGSMTETQYF. For the CDR3, the DNA is TGTGCCAGCAGCTTGTGGCTAGGATCGATGACAGAGACCCAGTACTTC.

This clone has more than one count but fewer than ten. The chain uses TRBV2 and TRBJ1-5, with D hard to call. Trimming removed 6 bases from V and 5 bases from J, with 14 bases in between. Per germline, CDR1 SNHLY and CDR2 FYNNEI. This CDR3 is 14 amino acids long. The CDR3: CASSEAASYQPQHF. The DNA for the CDR3 is TGTGCCAGCAGCGAGGCGGCGTCTTATCAGCCCCAGCATTTT. Complete variable domain (other parts from reference TRBV2 and TRBJ1-5): EPEVTQTPSHQVTQMGQEVILRCVPISNHLYFYWYRQILGQKVEFLVSFYNNEISEKSEIFDDQFSVERPDGSNFTLKIRSTKLEDSAMYFCASSEAASYQPQHFGDGTRLSIL.

This clone was seen many times. This CDR3 is also generated by other DNA sequences in the sample. The V call is TRBV20-1, the J call TRBJ2-1; D ambiguous. The V end was cut by 3 bases, the J end by 7 bases, with 7 bases between. CDR1 is DFQATT and CDR2 is SNEGSKA in the germline V gene (reference sequence). The length of the CDR3 is 11 residues. The CDR3 protein is CSASPVNEQFF. CDR3 in DNA: TGCAGTGCTAGTCCGGTGAATGAGCAGTTCTTC.

V is TRBV19 and J is TRBJ2-7; 7 bases line up with TRBD2. The CDR3 is made up of 15 amino acids. Unmatched junction bases numbered 7, after V lost 5 bases and J lost 0 bases. Germline-derived CDR1 and CDR2 are LNHDA and SQIVND (reference sequence). CDR3 sequence reads: CASSSYGGGSYEQYF. For the CDR3, the DNA is TGTGCCAGTAGTTCATATGGCGGGGGCTCCTACGAGCAGTACTTC.

This chain links TRBV18 with TRBJ2-5, with D possibly being TRBD1 or TRBD2 (7 bases each). The CDR3 is 16 amino acids. The ends were cut back, 1 base at V and 1 base at J, with 13 bases in the middle. Looked up from germline, CDR1 is KGHSH and CDR2 is LQKENI. The CDR3 here is CASSPRGRGGQETQYF. The DNA for the CDR3 is TGTGCCAGCTCACCACGTGGCAGGGGGGGCCAAGAGACCCAGTACTTC.

The CDR3 sequence: CASTPDRSEGNEQFF. In DNA form, the CDR3 reads TGTGCCAGCACCCCAGACAGGAGTGAGGGCAATGAGCAGTTCTTC. This chain connects TRBV6-5 to TRBJ2-1, with D maybe TRBD1 (6 bases). The length of the CDR3 is 15 residues. V was clipped by 7 bases and J by 6 bases, with 19 bases between them. The germline CDR1 and CDR2 sequences are MNHEY and SVGAGI.

This chain links TRBV10-2 with TRBJ1-5; 11 positions match TRBD1. CDR1 and CDR2 from the germline V gene are WSHSY and SAAADI. V lost 11 bases, J lost 4 bases, and 16 bases stayed unmatched. This CDR3 contains 17 residues. The DNA of the CDR3 is TGCGCCCGGAAGGAAACCCGGGACAGGGGGGGAAATCAGCCCCAGCATTTT. As protein: CARKETRDRGGNQPQHF.

CDR3 sequence: CASSNWTFTTGNTIYF. CDR3 DNA: TGTGCCAGCAGCAATTGGACGTTTACGACTGGAAACACCATATATTTT. The chain recombines TRBV21-1 with TRBJ1-3. TRBV21-1 is a known pseudogene. This CDR3 spans 16 amino acids.

This chain joins TRBV7-3 and TRBJ2-1, with 11 positions matching TRBD2. The CDR3 totals 16 residues. Trimming at V came to 2 bases and at J to 8 bases, leaving 8 bases not matched to a gene. Germline V gene sequence: CDR1 SGHTA, CDR2 FQGTGA. DNA for the CDR3: TGTGCCAGCAGCTTAGGCCTACTAGCGGGAGCAGATGAGCAGTTCTTC. Its translation: CASSLGLLAGADEQFF.

This clone has only one observation. The chain combines TRBV25-1 with TRBJ1-4; no definite D call. The CDR3 contains 12 residues. Germline CDR1 reads MGHDK; CDR2 reads SYGVNS. Trimming shortened V by 5 bases and J by 8 bases, and 9 bases separated the two germline ends. The CDR3 DNA reads as TGTGCCAGCAGTAGGGAGGGCGAAAAACTGTTTTTT. This translates into CASSREGEKLFF. Full variable domain (missing parts from reference TRBV25-1 and TRBJ1-4): EADIYQTPRYLVIGTGKKITLECSQTMGHDKMYWYQQDPGMELHLIHYSYGVNSTEKGDLSSESTVSRIRTEHFPLTLESARPSHTSQYLCASSREGEKLFFGSGTQLSVL.

This clone was seen only a few times. The V and J genes are TRBV6-6 and TRBJ2-5; D gene uncertain. There are 11 residues in the CDR3. V lost 5 bases to trimming and J lost 3 bases, with 4 bases between them. CDR1 is MNHNY and CDR2 is SVGAGI in the germline V gene (reference sequence). This CDR3 is CASSPKETQYF. CDR3 DNA sequence: TGTGCCAGCAGTCCAAAAGAGACCCAGTACTTC.

The rearrangement joins TRBV20-1 to TRBJ2-3; weak D call: TRBD2 (5 bases). This CDR3 region has 10 residues. Germline V gene lookup returns CDR1 DFQATT and CDR2 SNEGSKA (reference sequence). CDR3 sequence reads: CSAGQEAQYF. In DNA, the CDR3 is TGCAGCGCGGGTCAAGAAGCGCAGTATTTT.

DNA for the CDR3: TGTGCCAGCTCGCCCCCCTCGGGGGGTGCTTTCTTT. It is translated as CASSPPSGGAFF. The chain joins TRBV18 to TRBJ1-1; TRBD1 is a possible D gene (5 bases). V lost 6 bases and J 11 bases, leaving 16 bases between the germline ends. From germline, CDR1 is KGHSH and CDR2 LQKENI. The CDR3 runs 12 residues.

The V and J genes are TRBV28 and TRBJ2-1; D call uncertain. V lost 5 bases and J 3 bases, leaving 11 bases between the germline ends. This CDR3 comprises 14 residues. Germline V gives CDR1 MDHEN, CDR2 SYDVKM. CDR3 nucleotides: TGTGCCAGCAGTCCTCCCCCAAGCTACAATGAGCAGTTCTTC. It yields the protein CASSPPPSYNEQFF.

V and J are TRBV12-5 and TRBJ2-1, with 11 bases fitting TRBD2. From germline, CDR1 is LGHNT and CDR2 FRNRAP. Unmatched junction bases numbered 11, after V lost 8 bases and J lost 8 bases. The CDR3 consists of 15 residues. The CDR3 loop reads CASFIAGGPSDEQFF. The CDR3 nucleotides read TGTGCTAGTTTTATAGCGGGAGGGCCGTCCGATGAGCAGTTCTTC. Supplemented by reference TRBV12-5 and TRBJ2-1, the full variable domain reads DARVTQTPRHKVTEMGQEVTMRCQPILGHNTVFWYRQTMMQGLELLAYFRNRAPLDDSGMPKDRFSAEMPDATLATLKIQPSEPRDSAVYFCASFIAGGPSDEQFFGPGTRLTVL.

The chain combines TRBV5-1 with TRBJ2-1; the D gene is possibly TRBD2 (5 bases). The V end was cut by 1 base, the J end by 6 bases, with 11 bases between. The CDR3 contains 14 residues. The germline CDR1 and CDR2 sequences are SGHRS and YFSETQ. CDR3 nucleotide sequence: TGCGCCAGCAGCTTGTATACCAGCGGCAATGAGCAGTTCTTC. It codes for CASSLYTSGNEQFF.

This clone came up a few times. The V gene is TRBV5-6, the J gene TRBJ2-7; D gene unclear. Trimming took off 0 bases at V and 3 bases at J, with 7 bases between the two ends. The CDR3 is 13 residues long. The germline CDR1 and CDR2 sequences are SGHDT and YYEEEE. CDR3 residues: CASSLGGVYEQYF. In nucleotides, the CDR3 is TGTGCCAGCAGCTTGGGCGGAGTCTACGAGCAGTACTTC. Drawing the rest from reference TRBV5-6 and TRBJ2-7, the complete variable domain is DAGVTQSPTHLIKTRGQQVTLRCSPKSGHDTVSWYQQALGQGPQFIFQYYEEEERQRGNFPDRFSGHQFPNYSSELNVNALLLGDSALYLCASSLGGVYEQYFGPGTRLTVT.

V and J are TRBV6-5 and TRBJ1-1; a possible D gene is TRBD1 (6 bases). The CDR3 extends over 13 amino acids. Trimming took 5 bases from V and 4 from J, leaving 11 bases between them. Germline assignment: CDR1 MNHEY and CDR2 SVGAGI. CDR3 sequence: CASSTGSGTEAFF. CDR3 nucleotides: TGTGCCAGCAGTACAGGGTCTGGCACTGAAGCTTTCTTT.

This clone was observed a few times. CDR3 DNA: TGTGCCAGCTCACCACCGGGACGGCAATACGAGCAGTACTTC. Translating it yields CASSPPGRQYEQYF. The V and J genes are TRBV18 and TRBJ2-7; the D call may be TRBD1 or TRBD2 (5 bases each). The germline V gene has CDR1 KGHSH and CDR2 LQKENI. The CDR3 is 14 amino acids. Trimming removed 0 bases from V and 4 bases from J, with 10 bases in between.

The chain's CDR3 is CASSRSQLADTQYF. CDR3 sequence (DNA): TGTGCCAGCAGCCGTTCCCAGTTGGCAGATACGCAGTATTTT. This rearrangement joins TRBV7-2 to TRBJ2-3; no reliable D call. V was trimmed by 5 bases and J by 4 bases, leaving 13 bases between them. Germline V gene lookup returns CDR1 SGHTA and CDR2 FQGNSA. The CDR3 is 14 amino acids.

This chain joins TRBV9 and TRBJ1-4, with D possibly TRBD1 on 6 matching bases. The germline gives CDR1 SGDLS, CDR2 YYNGEE. The V end lost 0 bases, the J end lost 7 bases, and 7 bases lay between the germline ends. The CDR3 runs 13 residues. The CDR3 DNA follows: TGTGCCAGCAGCGTAGGAGGGGGTGAAAAACTGTTTTTT. Its protein product is CASSVGGGEKLFF.